The 14 T cell receptor beta chains listed next were all sequenced from one sample in a study of Graves' ophthalmopathy and Graves' hyperthyroidism. RNA transcripts were the source from which TCR beta CDR3 regions were amplified. Amplification began with first-round RT-PCR using HTBI primers, then second-round multiplex PCR was performed. TCRdb re-derived calls from the multiplex PCR reads in MiXCR, one entry per CDR3 protein. Among over a million distinct CDR3 sequences listed, less than 45% were seen once. Sequencing input: peripheral blood or thyroid tissue (not recorded which). Source of these receptors: an adult man with Graves' hyperthyroidism.

The chain couples TRBV27 to TRBJ1-5; D call uncertain. Germline V lookup: CDR1 MNHEY, CDR2 SMNVEV (reference sequence). CDR3 length: 15 residues. Trimming took off 6 bases at V and 3 bases at J, with 15 bases between the two ends. The CDR3 region has the DNA TGTGCCAGCAGCCCTGAGGGATATAACAATCAGCCCCAGCATTTT. Its translation is CASSPEGYNNQPQHF.

V is TRBV7-2 and J is TRBJ2-7, with 7 bases fitting TRBD2. This CDR3 is 18 amino acids long. Germline CDR1 SGHTA, CDR2 FQGNSA. V dropped 5 bases and J dropped 0; count of bases not matched to a gene: 16. The CDR3 loop is CASSPPESGNLDSYEQYF. In DNA form, the CDR3 reads TGTGCCAGCAGCCCACCCGAGAGCGGGAACCTTGACTCCTACGAGCAGTACTTC.

The V gene is TRBV12-3 or TRBV12-4, the J gene TRBJ1-1; 7 bases are a match to TRBD1. This CDR3 is 14 amino acids long. This CDR3 is CASGSGQPESEAFF. DNA for the CDR3: TGTGCTAGTGGCTCGGGACAGCCTGAGAGTGAAGCTTTCTTT.

This clonotype was recorded only once. Relative to the germline gene, one junction end is altered; a read error may explain this. This rearrangement joins TRBV2 to TRBJ2-7, with 9 bases identical to TRBD2. In germline, CDR1 is SNHLY, CDR2 FYNNEI. This CDR3 is 18 amino acids long. Here the CDR3 DNA reads TGTGCCACCAGTGCTAGAGCCCTCGATAGCGGGAGCTCCTACGAGCAGTACTTC. It specifies CATSARALDSGSSYEQYF.

The CDR3 nucleotides are TGTGCCAGTAGAAAACCACAAAAGCCAGTTAACTATGGCTACACCTTC. This codes for CASRKPQKPVNYGYTF. The rearrangement joins TRBV19 to TRBJ1-2; D gene unclear. Germline assignment: CDR1 LNHDA and CDR2 SQIVND (reference sequence). This CDR3 is 16 amino acids long. The V end was cut by 6 bases, the J end by 1 base, with 18 bases between.

The gene calls are TRBV29-1 and TRBJ2-7, with a possible D match to TRBD2 (6 bases). Trimming took 3 bases from V and 5 from J, leaving 17 bases between them. CDR1 SQVTM and CDR2 ANQGSEA come from the germline V gene. The CDR3 is made up of 14 amino acids. CDR3 sequence reads: CSVESSVGLNEQYF. CDR3 in DNA: TGCAGCGTTGAGTCTAGCGTCGGTTTGAACGAGCAGTACTTC.

Concerning this clonotype itself: The junction and the germline gene differ at one end; a read error may be behind it. The chain uses TRBV29-1 and TRBJ2-3; 7 nucleotides match TRBD1. Germline CDR1 is SQVTM and CDR2 is ANQGSEA. This CDR3 has 13 residues. The CDR3 DNA sequence: TGCAGCGTCGACAGGGTGGGCACGGATACGCAGTATTTT. Encoded protein: CSVDRVGTDTQYF.

The chain combines TRBV4-1 with TRBJ2-6; 7 nucleotides align to TRBD1. V was clipped by 8 bases and J by 4 bases; unmatched bases: 14. The CDR3 extends over 17 amino acids. Germline values: CDR1 MGHRA, CDR2 YSYEKL. For the CDR3, the DNA is TGCGCCAGCCTGGGGACAGCTCTATTTTCCGGGGCCAACGTCCTGACTTTC. This codes for CASLGTALFSGANVLTF.

This sequence joins TRBV10-3 and TRBJ1-2; weak D call: TRBD1 (6 bases). The CDR3 runs to 15 residues. Germline V gives CDR1 ENHRY, CDR2 SYGVKD. The ends were cut back, 1 base at V and 3 bases at J, with 12 bases in the middle. Here the CDR3 DNA reads TGTGCCATCAGTGAGTTCTCAGGGGCGGACTATGGCTACACCTTC. As protein: CAISEFSGADYGYTF.

The chain joins TRBV7-2 to TRBJ1-4; D not certain. Looked up from germline, CDR1 is SGHTA and CDR2 is FQGNSA. V was shortened by 4 bases and J by 0 bases, with 9 bases between the two germline ends. The CDR3 contains 15 residues. Written as DNA, the CDR3 is TGTGCCAGCAGCTGGGCACCTACAACTAATGAAAAACTGTTTTTT. Its protein is CASSWAPTTNEKLFF.

Concerning this clonotype itself: Mismatch with germline at one junction end may stem from a read error. The chain employs TRBV6-5 and TRBJ2-2; D may be TRBD2 (5 bases). The CDR3 totals 14 residues. Germline lookup yields CDR1 MNHEY and CDR2 SVGAGI. CDR3 residues: CASSYLSATGELSW. DNA of the CDR3: TGTGCCAGCAGTTACTTGTCAGCCACCGGGGAGCTGTCTTGG.

V usage is TRBV12-3 or TRBV12-4 and J usage is TRBJ1-1, with 7 bases identical to TRBD1. This CDR3 has 14 residues. J was trimmed by 4 bases and V by 5 bases; bases with no gene match: 7. Here the CDR3 reads CASSPQGGPTEAFF. The CDR3 DNA follows: TGTGCCAGCAGTCCTCAGGGGGGTCCCACTGAAGCTTTCTTT.

This clonotype has ten or more counts. The chain links TRBV19 to TRBJ1-5; perhaps TRBD1 as D (6 bases). The V gene's germline CDR1 is LNHDA and CDR2 SQIVND (reference sequence). CDR3 length equals 13 residues. Trimming pared 8 bases from V and 4 bases from J, leaving 12 bases between. In DNA form, the CDR3 reads TGTGCCAGTGCAGACAGGATGAATCAGCCCCAGCATTTT. This encodes CASADRMNQPQHF.

The chain carries TRBV19 and TRBJ2-2; 9 bases fit TRBD1. The CDR3 is made up of 16 amino acids. Unmatched junction bases numbered 9, after V lost 3 bases and J lost 7 bases. CDR1 is LNHDA, CDR2 SQIVND, per germline (reference sequence). CDR3 amino acids: CASSMWGQGFGGELFF. For the CDR3, the DNA is TGTGCCAGTAGTATGTGGGGACAGGGTTTCGGCGGGGAGCTGTTTTTT.